The clone carrying this T cell receptor beta chain turned up a few times. The CDR3 is made up of 16 amino acids. Trimming removed 5 bases from V and 3 bases from J, with 18 bases in between. The data are from a study of patients and donors after allogeneic stem cell transplantation. Each CDR3 protein gets one entry after TCRdb re-called the RT-PCR reads with MiXCR. The sample has 150,000 to 200,000 distinct CDR3 sequences, more than 20% seen once. Material for sequencing was blood, either unsorted or a sorted T cell fraction (not recorded which). The chain recombines TRBV12-3 or TRBV12-4 with TRBJ2-3; D call uncertain. This receptor was identified in a human donor who was either an allogeneic HSCT recipient or a stem cell or donor lymphocyte infusion donor (not recorded which). It is not recorded whose cells these are; they may come from a transplant donor. CDR3 DNA sequence: TGTGCCAGCAGTGGACCATTCTCTCTAGAGACAGATACGCAGTATTTT. Residues: CASSGPFSLETDTQYF.